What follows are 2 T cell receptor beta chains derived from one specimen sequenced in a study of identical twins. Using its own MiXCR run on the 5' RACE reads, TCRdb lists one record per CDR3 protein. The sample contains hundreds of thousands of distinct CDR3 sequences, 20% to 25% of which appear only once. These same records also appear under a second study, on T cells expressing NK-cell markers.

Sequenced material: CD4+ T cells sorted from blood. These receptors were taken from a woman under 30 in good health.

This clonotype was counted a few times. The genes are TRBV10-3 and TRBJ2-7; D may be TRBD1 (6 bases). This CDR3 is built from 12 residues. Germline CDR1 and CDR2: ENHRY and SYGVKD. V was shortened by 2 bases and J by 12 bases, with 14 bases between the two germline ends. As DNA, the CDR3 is TGTGCCATCAGTGAGACAGGGTGGGTTGTGTACTTC. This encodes CAISETGWVVYF.

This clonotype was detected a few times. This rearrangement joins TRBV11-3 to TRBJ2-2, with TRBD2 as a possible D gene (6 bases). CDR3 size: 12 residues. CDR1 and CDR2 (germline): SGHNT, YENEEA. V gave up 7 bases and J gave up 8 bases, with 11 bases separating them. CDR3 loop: CASTTGVGELFF. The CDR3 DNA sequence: TGTGCCAGCACGACGGGAGTGGGGGAGCTGTTTTTT.